The 2 T cell receptor beta chains given below trace back to one sample, sequenced in a study of shared clonotypes between healthy human individuals. TCRdb's table, derived via immunoSEQ multiplex PCR, lists solely in-frame clones and lacks some. The sample lists under 1,100,000 clones; around 76% were seen once. Sequenced: memory CD4+ T cells sorted from blood. Described subset: CD45RA-negative fraction. The origin of the receptors is a man between 18 and 35 years old in good health.

As to this clone: Within the sample, other DNA sequences also encode this same CDR3. The rearrangement joins TRBV19 to TRBJ2-7, with D unresolved. Trimming took off 4 bases at V and 0 bases at J, with 10 bases between the two ends. CDR1 and CDR2 from the germline V gene are LNHDA and SQIVND (reference sequence). The CDR3 is made up of 14 amino acids. This chain's CDR3 is CASSRGRDSYEQYF. As DNA, the CDR3 is TGTGCCAGTAGTAGAGGACGAGACTCCTACGAGCAGTACTTC.

The chain uses TRBV5-1 and TRBJ2-2; D gene uncertain. The CDR3 totals 14 residues. Germline CDR1 is SGHRS and CDR2 is YFSETQ. Trimming shortened V by 5 bases and J by 0 bases, and 8 bases separated the two germline ends. The CDR3 loop reads CASSVGPNTGELFF. As DNA, the CDR3 is TGCGCCAGCAGTGTTGGGCCGAACACCGGGGAGCTGTTTTTT.